This is a list of T cell receptor beta chains from one sample in a study of long-term antiretroviral therapy in people with HIV. The repertoire was sequenced with immunoSEQ multiplex PCR; TCRdb's copy has only in-frame clones and lacks some. Of more than 35,000 clones listed, 85% to 95% are singletons. Sample: unsorted PBMCs, taken 4.1 years after starting antiretroviral therapy. The receptor set was obtained from a woman in her 50s with HIV. Each CDR3 is given with its conserved first and last residue. The D gene is left open where the match is weak.

TRBD1	TRBV6-6	CASSKGQGVGNTEAFF
TRBD1	TRBV5-5	CASSPGAPWAKGAFEQYF
NA	TRBV9	CASSQGLETEAFF
TRBD1	TRBV7-2	CASSLSSDRGIRGYTF
TRBD2	TRBV2	CASRAGVNQETQYF
TRBD1	TRBV6-1	CASSASGTGGFNEQFF
TRBD1	TRBV4-3	CASSPDRAFLITYGYTF
NA	TRBV7-8	CASSLANPGTNTEAFF
NA	TRBV7-2	CASSPGGASSYEQYF
NA	TRBV30	CAWSVKGSYEQYF
NA	TRBV5-1	CASRRTYTGELFF
NA	TRBV7-8	CASSLAWGRQNSPLHF
TRBD1	TRBV7-2	CASSRPPGTGNSPLHF
NA	TRBV10-3	CAISDKGWDSDGYTF
NA	TRBV7-3	CASSLQVTDTQYF
TRBD1	TRBV7-7	CASSRGPERANVLTF
TRBD1	TRBV7-9	CASSLGQGNGNTIYF
NA	TRBV12-1	CASSFPPSSSGLTHQPQHF
NA	TRBV20-1	CSARRIYEQYF
TRBD1	TRBV19	CASSNLQGRGNTIYF
TRBD1	TRBV5-1	CASSLETGVYEQFF
NA	TRBV4-3	CASSQDQLGLNEQFF
TRBD1	TRBV4-1	CASSRSTGLLGANVLTF
NA	TRBV5-1	CASSPIPGSSYNEQFF
NA	TRBV4-3	CASSQDPTGHPDTQYF
TRBD1	TRBV9	CASSVAEGALAEAFF
NA	TRBV5-1	CASSLMDGNQETQYF